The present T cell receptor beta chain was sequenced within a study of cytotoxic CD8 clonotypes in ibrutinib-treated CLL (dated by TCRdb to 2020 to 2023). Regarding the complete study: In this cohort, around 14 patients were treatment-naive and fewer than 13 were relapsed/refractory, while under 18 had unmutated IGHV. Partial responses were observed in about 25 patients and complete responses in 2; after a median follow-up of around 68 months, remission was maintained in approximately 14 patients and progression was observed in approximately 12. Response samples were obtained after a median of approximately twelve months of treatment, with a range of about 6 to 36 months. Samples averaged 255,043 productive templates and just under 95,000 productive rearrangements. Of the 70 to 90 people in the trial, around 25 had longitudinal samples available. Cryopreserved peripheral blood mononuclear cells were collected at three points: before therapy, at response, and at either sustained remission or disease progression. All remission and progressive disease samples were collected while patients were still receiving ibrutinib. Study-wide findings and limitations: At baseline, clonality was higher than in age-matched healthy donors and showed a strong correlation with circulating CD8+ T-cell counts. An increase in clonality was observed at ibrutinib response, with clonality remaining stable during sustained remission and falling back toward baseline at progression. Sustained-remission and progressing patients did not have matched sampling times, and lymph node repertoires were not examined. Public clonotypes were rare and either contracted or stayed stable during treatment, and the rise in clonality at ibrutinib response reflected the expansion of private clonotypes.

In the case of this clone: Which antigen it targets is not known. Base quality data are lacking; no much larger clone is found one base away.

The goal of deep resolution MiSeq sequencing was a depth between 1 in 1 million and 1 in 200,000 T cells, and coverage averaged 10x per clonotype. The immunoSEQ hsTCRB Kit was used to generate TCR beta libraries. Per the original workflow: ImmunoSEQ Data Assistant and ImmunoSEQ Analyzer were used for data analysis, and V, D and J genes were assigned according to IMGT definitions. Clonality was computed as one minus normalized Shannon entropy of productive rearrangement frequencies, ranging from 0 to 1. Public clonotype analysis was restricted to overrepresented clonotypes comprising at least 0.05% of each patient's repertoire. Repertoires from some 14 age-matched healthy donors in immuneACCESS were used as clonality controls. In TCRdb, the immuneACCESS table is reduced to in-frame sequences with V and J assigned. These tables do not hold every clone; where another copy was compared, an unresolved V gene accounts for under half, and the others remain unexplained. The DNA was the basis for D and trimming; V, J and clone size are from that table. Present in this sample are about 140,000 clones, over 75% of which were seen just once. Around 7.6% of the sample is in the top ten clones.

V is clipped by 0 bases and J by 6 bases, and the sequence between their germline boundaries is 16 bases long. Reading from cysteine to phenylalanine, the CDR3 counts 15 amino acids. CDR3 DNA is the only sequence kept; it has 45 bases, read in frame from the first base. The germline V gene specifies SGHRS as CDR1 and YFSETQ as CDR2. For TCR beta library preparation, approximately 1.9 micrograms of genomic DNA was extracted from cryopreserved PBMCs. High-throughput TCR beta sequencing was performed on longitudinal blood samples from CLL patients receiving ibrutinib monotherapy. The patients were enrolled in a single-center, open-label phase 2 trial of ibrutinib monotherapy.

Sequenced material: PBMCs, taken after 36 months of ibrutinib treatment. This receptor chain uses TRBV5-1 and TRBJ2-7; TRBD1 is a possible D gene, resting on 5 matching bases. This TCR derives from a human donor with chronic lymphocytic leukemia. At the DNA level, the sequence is TGCGCCAGCAGCTTGGCCTTGGGGCCTAGGGCCGAGCAGTACTTC. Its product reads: CASSLALGPRAEQYF.